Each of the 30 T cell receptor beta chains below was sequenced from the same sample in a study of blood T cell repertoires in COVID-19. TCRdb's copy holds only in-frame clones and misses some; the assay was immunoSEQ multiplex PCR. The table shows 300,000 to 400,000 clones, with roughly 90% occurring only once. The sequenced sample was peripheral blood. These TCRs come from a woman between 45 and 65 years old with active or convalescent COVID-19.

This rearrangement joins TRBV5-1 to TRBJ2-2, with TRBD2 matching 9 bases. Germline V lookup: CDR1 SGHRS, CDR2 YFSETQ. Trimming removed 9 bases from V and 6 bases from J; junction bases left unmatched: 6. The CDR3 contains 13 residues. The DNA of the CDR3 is TGCGCCACCAGAGGCGGGGGGGCCGGGGAGCTGTTTTTT. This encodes CATRGGGAGELFF.

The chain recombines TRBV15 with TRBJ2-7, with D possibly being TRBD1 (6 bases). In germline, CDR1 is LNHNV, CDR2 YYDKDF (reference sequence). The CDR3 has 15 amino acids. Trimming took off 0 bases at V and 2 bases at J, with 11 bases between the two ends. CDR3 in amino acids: CATSRDGTGTYEQYF. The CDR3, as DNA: TGTGCCACCAGCAGAGATGGTACAGGGACCTACGAGCAGTACTTC.

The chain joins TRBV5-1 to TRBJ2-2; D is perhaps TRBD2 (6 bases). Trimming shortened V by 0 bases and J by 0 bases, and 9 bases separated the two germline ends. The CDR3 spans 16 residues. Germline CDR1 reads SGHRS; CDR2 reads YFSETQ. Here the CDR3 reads CASSLAAGTNTGELFF. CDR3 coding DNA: TGCGCCAGCAGCTTGGCGGCGGGGACGAACACCGGGGAGCTGTTTTTT. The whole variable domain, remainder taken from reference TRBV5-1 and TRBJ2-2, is KAGVTQTPRYLIKTRGQQVTLSCSPISGHRSVSWYQQTPGQGLQFLFEYFSETQRNKGNFPGRFSGRQFSNSRSEMNVSTLELGDSALYLCASSLAAGTNTGELFFGEGSRLTVL.

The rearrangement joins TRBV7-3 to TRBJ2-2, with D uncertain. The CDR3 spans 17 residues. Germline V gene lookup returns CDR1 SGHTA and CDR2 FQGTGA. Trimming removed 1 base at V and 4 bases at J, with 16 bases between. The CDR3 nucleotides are TGTGCCAGCAGCTTAAATAGTGGGCCGTGGCCCACCGGGGAGCTGTTTTTT. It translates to CASSLNSGPWPTGELFF.

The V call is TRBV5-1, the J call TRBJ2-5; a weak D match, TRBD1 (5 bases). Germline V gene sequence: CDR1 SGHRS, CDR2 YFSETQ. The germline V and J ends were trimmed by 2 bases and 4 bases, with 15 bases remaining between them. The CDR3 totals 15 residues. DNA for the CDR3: TGCGCCAGCAGCTTATGGCCGTCAAGGGGAGAGACCCAGTACTTC. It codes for CASSLWPSRGETQYF.

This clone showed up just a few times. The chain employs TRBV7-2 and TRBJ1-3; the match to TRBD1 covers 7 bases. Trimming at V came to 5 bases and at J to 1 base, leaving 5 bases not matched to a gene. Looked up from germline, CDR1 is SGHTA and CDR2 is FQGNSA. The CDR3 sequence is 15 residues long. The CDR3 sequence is CASSAGTVSGNTIYF. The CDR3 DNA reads TGTGCCAGCAGCGCCGGGACAGTTTCTGGAAACACCATATATTTT.

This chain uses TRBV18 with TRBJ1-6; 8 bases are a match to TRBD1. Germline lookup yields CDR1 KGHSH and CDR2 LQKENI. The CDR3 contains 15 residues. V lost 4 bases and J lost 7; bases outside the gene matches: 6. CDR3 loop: CASSHSGQVNSPLHF. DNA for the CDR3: TGTGCCAGCTCACATTCGGGACAGGTGAATTCACCCCTCCACTTT.

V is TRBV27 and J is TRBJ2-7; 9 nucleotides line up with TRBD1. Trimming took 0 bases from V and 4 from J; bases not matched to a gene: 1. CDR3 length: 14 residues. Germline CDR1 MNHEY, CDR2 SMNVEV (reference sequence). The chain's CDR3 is CASSLSQGAYEQYF. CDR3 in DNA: TGTGCCAGCAGTTTATCACAGGGGGCTTACGAGCAGTACTTC.

The CDR3 DNA reads TGTGCCTGGAGTGTATTCCAGGACACTGAAGCTTTCTTT. It translates to CAWSVFQDTEAFF. The gene calls are TRBV30 and TRBJ1-1; D not resolved. Germline V gene sequence: CDR1 GTSNPN, CDR2 SVGIG (reference sequence). V lost 0 bases and J 3 bases, leaving 8 bases between the germline ends. This CDR3 has 13 residues.

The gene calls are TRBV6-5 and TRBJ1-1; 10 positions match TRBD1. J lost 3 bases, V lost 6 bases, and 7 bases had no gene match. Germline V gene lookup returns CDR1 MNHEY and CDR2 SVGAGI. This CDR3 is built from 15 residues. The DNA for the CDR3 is TGTGCCAGCAGCGGAGCCGGGACAGGGGACACTGAAGCTTTCTTT. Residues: CASSGAGTGDTEAFF.

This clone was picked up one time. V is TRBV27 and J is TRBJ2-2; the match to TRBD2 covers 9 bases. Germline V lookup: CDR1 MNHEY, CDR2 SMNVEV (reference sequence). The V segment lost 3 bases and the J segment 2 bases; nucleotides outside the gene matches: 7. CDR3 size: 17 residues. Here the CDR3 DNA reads TGTGCCAGCAGTTTGACATTACTAGCGGGCAACACCGGGGAGCTGTTTTTT. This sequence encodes CASSLTLLAGNTGELFF.

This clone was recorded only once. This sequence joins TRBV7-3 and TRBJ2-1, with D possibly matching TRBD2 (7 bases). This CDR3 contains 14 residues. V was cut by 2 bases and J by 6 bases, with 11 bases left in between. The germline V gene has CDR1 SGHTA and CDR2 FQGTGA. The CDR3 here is CASSLGGGPNEQFF. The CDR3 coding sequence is TGTGCCAGCAGCTTAGGCGGGGGCCCCAATGAGCAGTTCTTC.

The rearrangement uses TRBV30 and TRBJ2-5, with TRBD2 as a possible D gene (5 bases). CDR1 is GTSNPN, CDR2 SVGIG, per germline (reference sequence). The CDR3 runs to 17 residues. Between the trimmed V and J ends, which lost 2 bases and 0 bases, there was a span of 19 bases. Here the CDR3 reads CAWSPRGSGAYQETQYF. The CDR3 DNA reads TGTGCCTGGAGTCCCCGAGGGAGCGGAGCGTACCAAGAGACCCAGTACTTC.

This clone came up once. The CDR3 DNA reads as TGCGCCAGCAGTGAAAGCGGTTACAATGAGCAGTTCTTC. It specifies CASSESGYNEQFF. The gene calls are TRBV10-2 and TRBJ2-1; a weak D match, TRBD2 (5 bases). The CDR3 sequence is 13 residues long. The germline CDR1 and CDR2 sequences are WSHSY and SAAADI. The V and J ends lost 3 bases and 4 bases respectively, with 7 bases between them.

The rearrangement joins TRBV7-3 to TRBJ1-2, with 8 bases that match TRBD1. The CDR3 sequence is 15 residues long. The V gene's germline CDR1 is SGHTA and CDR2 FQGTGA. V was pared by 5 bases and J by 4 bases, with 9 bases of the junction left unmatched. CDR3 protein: CASSPGGSSGYGYTF. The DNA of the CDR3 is TGTGCCAGCAGCCCAGGGGGCAGCAGTGGCTATGGCTACACCTTC.

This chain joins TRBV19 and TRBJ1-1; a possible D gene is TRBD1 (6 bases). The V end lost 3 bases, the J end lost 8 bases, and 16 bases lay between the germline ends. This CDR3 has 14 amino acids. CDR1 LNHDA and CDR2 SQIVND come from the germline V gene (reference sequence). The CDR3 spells CASSIAFRGTEAFF. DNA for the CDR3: TGTGCCAGTAGTATTGCTTTTAGGGGGACAGAAGCTTTCTTT.

CDR3 in DNA: TGTGCCACCCAAGGACAGGGGGATGGGGGCTACACCTTC. It encodes CATQGQGDGGYTF. The chain joins TRBV10-3 to TRBJ1-2, with TRBD1 matching over 10 bases. This CDR3 is 13 amino acids long. Trimming removed 10 bases from V and 8 bases from J; junction bases left unmatched: 10. Germline loops: CDR1 ENHRY, CDR2 SYGVKD.

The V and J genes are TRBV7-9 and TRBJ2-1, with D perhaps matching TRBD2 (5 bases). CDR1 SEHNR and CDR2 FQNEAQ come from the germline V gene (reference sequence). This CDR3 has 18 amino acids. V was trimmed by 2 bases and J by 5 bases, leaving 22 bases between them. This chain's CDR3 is CASSLSSGIAFRNNEQFF. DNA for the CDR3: TGTGCCAGCAGCTTAAGTTCGGGAATAGCATTCAGAAACAATGAGCAGTTCTTC.

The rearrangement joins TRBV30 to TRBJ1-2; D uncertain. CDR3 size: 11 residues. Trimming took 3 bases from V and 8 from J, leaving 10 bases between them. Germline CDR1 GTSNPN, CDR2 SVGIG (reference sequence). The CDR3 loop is CAWRQSGGYTF. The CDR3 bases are TGTGCCTGGAGGCAATCCGGGGGCTACACCTTC.

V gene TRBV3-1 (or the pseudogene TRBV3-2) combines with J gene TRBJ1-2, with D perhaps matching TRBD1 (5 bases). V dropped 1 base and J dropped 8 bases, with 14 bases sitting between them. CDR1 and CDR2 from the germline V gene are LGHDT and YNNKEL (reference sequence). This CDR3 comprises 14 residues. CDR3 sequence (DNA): TGTGCCAGCAGCCAAGGCGGGGGGGAGCGGGGCTACACCTTC. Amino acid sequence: CASSQGGGERGYTF.

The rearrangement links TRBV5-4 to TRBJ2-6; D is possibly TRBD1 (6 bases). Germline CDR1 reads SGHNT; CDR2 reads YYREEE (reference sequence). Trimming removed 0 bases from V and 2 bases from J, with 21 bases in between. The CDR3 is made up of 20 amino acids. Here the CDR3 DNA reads TGTGCCAGCAGCTTGGACAGGGCACTCTCCGCACAACCTGGGGCCAACGTCCTGACTTTC. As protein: CASSLDRALSAQPGANVLTF.

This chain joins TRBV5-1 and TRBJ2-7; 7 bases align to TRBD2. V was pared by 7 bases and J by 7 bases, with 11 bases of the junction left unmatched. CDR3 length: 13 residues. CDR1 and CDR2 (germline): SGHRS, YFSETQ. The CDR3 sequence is CASLGSLGGEQYF. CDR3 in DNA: TGCGCCAGCTTGGGCAGCCTCGGGGGGGAGCAGTACTTC.

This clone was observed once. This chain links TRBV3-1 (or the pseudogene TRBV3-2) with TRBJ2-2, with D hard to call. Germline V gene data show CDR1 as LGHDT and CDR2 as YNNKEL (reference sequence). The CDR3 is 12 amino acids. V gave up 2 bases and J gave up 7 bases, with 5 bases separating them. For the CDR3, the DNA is TGTGCCAGCAGCCAACCCCACGGGGAGCTGTTTTTT. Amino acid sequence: CASSQPHGELFF.

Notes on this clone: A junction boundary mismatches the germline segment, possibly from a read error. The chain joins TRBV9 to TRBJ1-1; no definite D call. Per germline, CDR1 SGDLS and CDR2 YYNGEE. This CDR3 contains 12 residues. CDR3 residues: CASSPLLTEAFF. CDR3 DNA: TGTGCCAGCAGCCCCCTGCTCACTGAAGCTTTTTTT.

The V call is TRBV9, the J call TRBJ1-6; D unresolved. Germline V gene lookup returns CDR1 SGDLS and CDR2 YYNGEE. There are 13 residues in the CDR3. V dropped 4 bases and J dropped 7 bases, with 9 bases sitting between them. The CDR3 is CASSPPSNSPLHF. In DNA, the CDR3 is TGTGCCAGCAGCCCCCCTTCGAATTCACCCCTCCACTTT. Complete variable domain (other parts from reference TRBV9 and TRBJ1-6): DSGVTQTPKHLITATGQRVTLRCSPRSGDLSVYWYQQSLDQGLQFLIQYYNGEERAKGNILERFSAQQFPDLHSELNLSSLELGDSALYFCASSPPSNSPLHFGNGTRLTVT.

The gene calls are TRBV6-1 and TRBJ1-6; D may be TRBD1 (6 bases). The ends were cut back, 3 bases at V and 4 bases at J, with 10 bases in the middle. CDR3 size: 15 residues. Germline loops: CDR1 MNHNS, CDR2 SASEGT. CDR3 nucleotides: TGTGCCAGCAGTGAGGACAGCTATTATAATTCACCCCTCCACTTT. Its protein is CASSEDSYYNSPLHF.

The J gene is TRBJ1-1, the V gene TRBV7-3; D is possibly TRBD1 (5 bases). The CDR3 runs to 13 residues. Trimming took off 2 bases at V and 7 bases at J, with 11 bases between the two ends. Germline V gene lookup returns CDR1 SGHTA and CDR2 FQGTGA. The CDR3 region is CASSLGGKDEAFF. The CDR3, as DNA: TGTGCCAGCAGCTTAGGGGGGAAGGATGAAGCTTTCTTT.

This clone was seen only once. The CDR3 here is CASSQTGVDTEAFF. The DNA for the CDR3 is TGTGCCAGCAGCCAAACAGGGGTAGACACTGAAGCTTTCTTT. V and J are TRBV7-3 and TRBJ1-1, with 7 bases identical to TRBD1. The J segment lost 3 bases and the V segment lost 5 bases, leaving 6 bases of the junction unmatched. Germline values: CDR1 SGHTA, CDR2 FQGTGA. The CDR3 has 14 residues.

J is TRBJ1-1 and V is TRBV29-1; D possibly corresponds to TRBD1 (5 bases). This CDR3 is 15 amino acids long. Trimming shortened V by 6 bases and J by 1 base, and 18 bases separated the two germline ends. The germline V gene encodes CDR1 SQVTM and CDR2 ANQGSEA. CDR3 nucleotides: TGCAGCGTAGGCCTGTTTTCCCAGGGGAACACTGAAGCTTTCTTT. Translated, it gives CSVGLFSQGNTEAFF.

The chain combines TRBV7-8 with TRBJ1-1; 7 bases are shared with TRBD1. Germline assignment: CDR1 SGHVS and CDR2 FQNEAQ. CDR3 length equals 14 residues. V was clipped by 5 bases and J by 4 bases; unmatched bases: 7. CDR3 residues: CASSRDREATEAFF. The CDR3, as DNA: TGTGCCAGCAGCCGAGACAGGGAAGCCACTGAAGCTTTCTTT.